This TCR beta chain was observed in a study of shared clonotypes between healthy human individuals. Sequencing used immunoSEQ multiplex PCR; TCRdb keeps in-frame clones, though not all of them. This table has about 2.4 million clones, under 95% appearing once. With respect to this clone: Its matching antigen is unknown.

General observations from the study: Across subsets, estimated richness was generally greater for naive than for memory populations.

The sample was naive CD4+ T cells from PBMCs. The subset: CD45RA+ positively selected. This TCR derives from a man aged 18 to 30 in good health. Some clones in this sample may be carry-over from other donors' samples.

The CDR3 sequence is CASTSSRSGNQPQHF. CDR3 in DNA: TGTGCCAGCACCTCAAGCCGCAGCGGCAATCAGCCCCAGCATTTT. The rearrangement joins TRBV5-6 to TRBJ1-5, with D uncertain. The V and J ends lost 6 bases and 2 bases respectively, with 15 bases between them. Germline V gives CDR1 SGHDT, CDR2 YYEEEE. The CDR3 runs 15 residues.